This record concerns one TCR beta chain sequence. This sample was included in a study of blood T cell repertoires in COVID-19. Study-wide context: Acute and convalescent COVID-19 specimens originated in the United States, Italy and Spain. The cDNA or gDNA used as material had been derived from T cells, B-cell-depleted T cells, or PBMCs.

In the original analysis: Amplification of reference gene primers provided the estimated nucleated cell counts. The assay was immunoSEQ multiplex PCR, and TCRdb's table has in-frame clones only and misses some. That table gives V, J and clone size, and the DNA gave D and trimming. The sample records some 150,000 clones, around 86% being singletons. V dropped 4 bases and J dropped 10 bases, with 20 bases sitting between them. The CDR3 is made up of 15 amino acids. The germline V gene has CDR1 MDHEN and CDR2 SYDVKM. The genes are TRBV28 and TRBJ2-1, with D perhaps TRBD1 (5 bases). This TCR came from a human donor in a cohort sampled during active COVID-19. The sequenced sample consisted of peripheral blood. CDR3 bases: TGTGCCAGCAGTTCCGGTATCAGGGCGTACAGGGAGCAGTTCTTC. It codes for CASSSGIRAYREQFF.